The 19 T cell receptor beta chains listed next were all sequenced from one sample in a study of beta chain features in type 1 diabetes (dated by TCRdb to 2016 to 2019). Results and caveats for the whole study, not just this receptor: Type 1 diabetes patients showed a moderate but significant shortening of TCRB CDR3 length in all four CD4+ subsets.

Antigen specificity for these receptors is unknown. Library prep was done by the immunoSEQ multiplex PCR assay. All of the isolated RNA was reverse transcribed with the High Capacity cDNA Reverse Transcription Kit, so expressed TCRB transcripts were sequenced. In its TCRdb copy, this immuneACCESS table keeps in-frame sequences only and misses some clones. Where compared with another copy, unresolved V genes explain less than half of these, and the others have no known cause. Within this sample are a few hundred thousand clones, with roughly 25% of them counted one time only. In total, the top ten clones hold around 0.012% of the sample. The sequenced sample was naive CD4+ T cells from blood. This specimen's cell subset or site label, interpreted: true naive CD4+ T cells. These receptors came from a woman aged 30 to 39 with type 1 diabetes.

This clone was detected only a few times. The chain is built from TRBV18 and TRBJ2-7; 8 bases are a match to TRBD1. This CDR3 is built from 17 residues. Germline V CDR1 and CDR2: KGHSH, LQKENI. The V and J ends lost 1 base and 7 bases, in that order; junction bases with no gene match: 15. The chain's CDR3 is CASSPLISGQGAPEQYF. The CDR3 bases are TGTGCCAGCTCACCACTCATATCCGGACAGGGCGCGCCGGAGCAGTACTTC.

The V and J genes are TRBV7-3 and TRBJ2-4, with D perhaps TRBD2 (6 bases). The ends were cut back, 2 bases at V and 8 bases at J, with 13 bases in the middle. Germline V gene lookup returns CDR1 SGHTA and CDR2 FQGTGA. The CDR3 covers 14 residues. CDR3 residues: CASSLRHGGDIQYF. As DNA, the CDR3 is TGTGCCAGCAGCTTACGACACGGCGGGGACATTCAGTACTTC.

In this sample, this clone turned up a few times. This sample includes further DNA sequences coding for the same CDR3. This chain connects TRBV14 to TRBJ1-2; the D gene is possibly TRBD1 (6 bases). CDR3 length: 13 amino acids. Germline V gene lookup returns CDR1 SGHDN and CDR2 FVKESK. Trimming shortened V by 3 bases and J by 3 bases, and 8 bases separated the two germline ends. The CDR3 bases are TGTGCCAGCAGCCAGGGACAAGACTATGGCTACACCTTC. Translation gives CASSQGQDYGYTF.

The chain couples TRBV19 to TRBJ1-1, with D unclear. Germline-derived CDR1 and CDR2 are LNHDA and SQIVND (reference sequence). The CDR3 length is 13 residues. V lost 7 bases and J 0 bases, leaving 9 bases between the germline ends. The CDR3 sequence: CASIARLNTEAFF. For the CDR3, the DNA is TGTGCCAGTATAGCCCGCCTGAACACTGAAGCTTTCTTT.

V gene TRBV20-1 combines with J gene TRBJ2-1; D is uncertain. Per the germline V gene, CDR1 is DFQATT and CDR2 is SNEGSKA (reference sequence). The CDR3 is 11 amino acids. V was cut by 3 bases and J by 4 bases, with 4 bases left in between. In DNA form, the CDR3 reads TGCAGTGCTAGCTTATACAATGAGCAGTTCTTC. Residues: CSASLYNEQFF.

The rearrangement joins TRBV30 to TRBJ1-1; D is unclear. Trimming took off 2 bases at V and 0 bases at J, with 22 bases between the two ends. This CDR3 contains 18 residues. From germline, CDR1 is GTSNPN and CDR2 SVGIG (reference sequence). CDR3 in amino acids: CAWSNLPYPGFMNTEAFF. CDR3 DNA sequence: TGTGCCTGGAGTAACTTACCATACCCGGGATTCATGAACACTGAAGCTTTCTTT.

J is TRBJ2-5 and V is TRBV10-1; 11 bases align to TRBD2. Trimming removed 5 bases from V and 5 bases from J; junction bases left unmatched: 7. The CDR3 consists of 15 residues. The V gene's germline CDR1 is WNHNN and CDR2 SYGVQD (reference sequence). The CDR3 protein is CASSLLAGDGETQYF. The CDR3 nucleotides read TGCGCCAGCAGTTTACTAGCGGGAGACGGGGAGACCCAGTACTTC.

This clone has a handful of counts. This chain connects TRBV29-1 to TRBJ2-1, with D tentatively TRBD2 (5 bases). V lost 1 base, J lost 2 bases, and 15 bases lay in between. Germline V gene data show CDR1 as SQVTM and CDR2 as ANQGSEA. This CDR3 contains 16 residues. CDR3 sequence reads: CSVEGGLADTYNEQFF. CDR3 coding DNA: TGCAGCGTTGAAGGAGGCCTAGCTGATACCTACAATGAGCAGTTCTTC.

The chain employs TRBV29-1 and TRBJ1-1; D gene unclear. With 3 bases removed from V and 9 bases from J, the gap between germline ends came to 17 bases. The CDR3 runs 13 residues. Germline V gene lookup returns CDR1 SQVTM and CDR2 ANQGSEA. This chain's CDR3 is CSVELVLLRKAFF. The CDR3 DNA reads TGCAGCGTTGAGCTGGTTCTCCTGAGAAAAGCTTTCTTT. Supplemented by reference TRBV29-1 and TRBJ1-1, the full variable domain reads SAVISQKPSRDICQRGTSLTIQCQVDSQVTMMFWYRQQPGQSLTLIATANQGSEATYESGFVIDKFPISRPNLTFSTLTVSNMSPEDSSIYLCSVELVLLRKAFFGQGTRLTVV.

The CDR3 region is CASSSTGADYGYTF. CDR3 DNA sequence: TGTGCCAGCAGCTCGACAGGGGCTGACTATGGCTACACCTTC. The genes are TRBV5-4 and TRBJ1-2; 8 bases agree with TRBD1. After removal of 3 bases from V and 3 bases from J, the junction contained 4 bases not matched to a gene. CDR1 is SGHNT and CDR2 is YYREEE in the germline V gene (reference sequence). This CDR3 spans 14 amino acids.

The rearrangement joins TRBV30 to TRBJ2-1, with a weak D call TRBD2 (6 bases). The CDR3 runs to 14 residues. The germline V and J ends were trimmed by 1 base and 2 bases, with 9 bases remaining between them. Germline V lookup: CDR1 GTSNPN, CDR2 SVGIG (reference sequence). CDR3 DNA: TGTGCCTGGAGTGCTAGCGCCACCTACAATGAGCAGTTCTTC. It translates to CAWSASATYNEQFF.

The chain combines TRBV7-8 with TRBJ2-3; 8 positions agree with TRBD1. V shed 5 bases, J shed 2 bases, and the junction held 3 bases outside the gene matches. This CDR3 contains 14 residues. In germline, CDR1 is SGHVS, CDR2 FQNEAQ. CDR3 region: CASSPDRATDTQYF. DNA of the CDR3: TGTGCCAGCAGCCCGGACAGGGCCACAGATACGCAGTATTTT.

V gene TRBV19 combines with J gene TRBJ2-7; D is unclear. The CDR3 spans 15 residues. CDR1 and CDR2 (germline): LNHDA, SQIVND (reference sequence). Trimming took 10 bases from V and 3 from J, leaving 22 bases between them. In nucleotides, the CDR3 is TGTGCCACCGGCCGGGTGAGCTCCAGTGGCTACGAGCAGTACTTC. It encodes CATGRVSSSGYEQYF.

This clone was counted only a few times. The genes are TRBV29-1 and TRBJ1-1; D is possibly TRBD1 (6 bases). The CDR3 is 13 residues long. CDR1 is SQVTM, CDR2 ANQGSEA, per germline. V lost 8 bases and J 8 bases, leaving 21 bases between the germline ends. The CDR3 DNA reads TGCAGCTCCTTAAAGGCGACAGGCGAAGAAGCTTTCTTT. Amino acids: CSSLKATGEEAFF.

This rearrangement joins TRBV18 to TRBJ2-7; D is uncertain. Germline V lookup: CDR1 KGHSH, CDR2 LQKENI. Trimming took 1 base from V and 3 from J, leaving 10 bases between them. This CDR3 has 14 residues. The CDR3 loop reads CASSPQTDVYEQYF. DNA of the CDR3: TGTGCCAGCTCACCACAGACTGACGTCTACGAGCAGTACTTC.

The V and J genes are TRBV28 and TRBJ2-7; D unresolved. From germline, CDR1 is MDHEN and CDR2 SYDVKM. This CDR3 is 11 amino acids long. V was clipped by 6 bases and J by 1 base, with 4 bases between them. DNA of the CDR3: TGTGCCAGCAGATCGTCCTACGAGCAGTACTTC. Translation gives CASRSSYEQYF.

This clone was recorded a few times. This rearrangement joins TRBV4-1 to TRBJ1-1, with 9 bases matching TRBD1. Germline V gives CDR1 MGHRA, CDR2 YSYEKL. The CDR3 covers 17 residues. Trimming at V came to 1 base and at J to 1 base, leaving 7 bases not matched to a gene. CDR3 sequence: CASSQVFTGGTNTEAFF. The CDR3 bases are TGCGCCAGCAGCCAAGTCTTTACAGGGGGCACGAACACTGAAGCTTTCTTT.

This clone has only a few counts. The CDR3 loop is CASSFPGTASYEQYF. The CDR3 region has the DNA TGTGCCAGCAGTTTCCCGGGGACAGCATCCTACGAGCAGTACTTC. The genes are TRBV27 and TRBJ2-7, with 7 nucleotides matching TRBD1. The length of the CDR3 is 15 residues. Unmatched junction bases numbered 6, after V lost 3 bases and J lost 1 base. CDR1 MNHEY and CDR2 SMNVEV come from the germline V gene (reference sequence).

This clone was counted between two and nine times. CDR3 bases: TGTGCCAGCAGCCCCCGACTAGCGGGAGATGATACGCAGTATTTT. Its protein is CASSPRLAGDDTQYF. The chain uses TRBV9 and TRBJ2-3, with 12 bases fitting TRBD2. The CDR3 length is 15 residues. V gave up 4 bases and J gave up 6 bases; unmatched junction bases: 6. CDR1 and CDR2 from the germline V gene are SGDLS and YYNGEE. Full variable domain (outside the CDR3, taken from reference TRBV9 and TRBJ2-3): DSGVTQTPKHLITATGQRVTLRCSPRSGDLSVYWYQQSLDQGLQFLIQYYNGEERAKGNILERFSAQQFPDLHSELNLSSLELGDSALYFCASSPRLAGDDTQYFGPGTRLTVL.